Following are 28 T cell receptor beta chains from one sample sequenced in a study of T-cell reconstitution after alpha-beta-depleted transplantation in children (dated by TCRdb to 2016 to 2017). The sample's treatment or condition label, decoded: allogeneic hematopoietic cell transplantation with graft depleted of TCRalphabeta T cells and CD19 B cells. Receptors were amplified or captured by PCR. The instrument was an Illumina HiSeq 2500. TCR library preparation used molecular barcoding, with unique molecular identifiers applied to normalize quantification of the TCRbeta repertoire. Starting from the raw public reads, TCRdb applied fastp trimming at Q25, assembled clones with MiXCR and retained in-frame beta chains. Identical CDR3 protein sequences are pooled into one entry, listed with their most common genes and DNA. This sample gives 440,000 or so distinct CDR3 sequences in total; over 40% of them show up just once. The ten largest clones add up to 27% of the sample.

The sequencing here drew on PBMCs, taken before TCRalphabeta/CD19-depleted stem cell transplant. Source of these receptors: a girl aged 2 to 10 with aplastic anemia, due to receive a stem cell transplant.

The rearrangement links TRBV4-1 to TRBJ2-7; D remains unclear. The CDR3 covers 14 residues. The V gene's germline CDR1 is MGHRA and CDR2 YSYEKL. The V end was cut by 2 bases, the J end by 0 bases, with 8 bases between. CDR3 in amino acids: CASSQQGSSYEQYF. DNA for the CDR3: TGCGCCAGCAGCCAACAAGGCAGCTCCTACGAGCAGTACTTC.

Only a few counts were recorded for this clonotype. V and J are TRBV7-3 and TRBJ2-2; TRBD2 matches at 13 bases. Germline V gene sequence: CDR1 SGHTA, CDR2 FQGTGA. Trimming removed 1 base from V and 0 bases from J; junction bases left unmatched: 8. The length of the CDR3 is 20 residues. The CDR3 DNA reads as TGTGCCAGCAGCTTAAAGGGGGGACTAGCGGGAACAGCGAACACCGGGGAGCTGTTTTTT. Its translation is CASSLKGGLAGTANTGELFF.

The chain combines TRBV7-9 with TRBJ2-3; D possibly matches TRBD1 or TRBD2 (5 bases each). The CDR3 has 16 amino acids. Germline values: CDR1 SEHNR, CDR2 FQNEAQ (reference sequence). Between the trimmed V and J ends, which lost 7 bases and 0 bases, there was a span of 17 bases. As DNA, the CDR3 is TGTGCCAGCACCGCACCTGGGACGGACAGCACAGATACGCAGTATTTT. This translates into CASTAPGTDSTDTQYF.

The V gene is TRBV4-1, the J gene TRBJ2-7, with D unclear. The CDR3 runs to 15 residues. Germline V gene sequence: CDR1 MGHRA, CDR2 YSYEKL. V was cut by 4 bases and J by 3 bases, with 16 bases left in between. The CDR3 nucleotides read TGCGCCAGCAGCCCCACTTTGGGCAGTGGCTACGAGCAGTACTTC. Its protein product is CASSPTLGSGYEQYF.

The sample holds many counts of this clonotype. The rearrangement uses TRBV7-2 and TRBJ2-5; D is perhaps TRBD1 or TRBD2 (5 bases each). Germline CDR1 is SGHTA and CDR2 is FQGNSA. Trimming stripped 5 bases from V and 5 bases from J, with 15 bases between. The CDR3 is 14 amino acids. The CDR3 DNA reads TGTGCCAGCAGCCCCGACCGGGGCAGTGAGACCCAGTACTTC. Translated: CASSPDRGSETQYF.

Points on this clonotype: A much larger clone differs from this one at a single base, so this may be a read error. The chain has TRBV18 and TRBJ1-3, with TRBD1 identical over 7 bases. The germline V gene has CDR1 KGHSH and CDR2 LQKENI. The CDR3 sequence is 14 residues long. The DNA for the CDR3 is TGTGCCAGCTCAGAAACAGGGGTCGGAAACACCATATGTTTT. Protein product: CASSETGVGNTICF.

A remark on this clonotype: This clone may be a read error of a much larger clone one base away. The J gene is TRBJ2-3, the V gene TRBV12-3 or TRBV12-4, with D tentatively TRBD2 (6 bases). The CDR3 runs 15 residues. Trimming stripped 2 bases from V and 8 bases from J, with 17 bases between. CDR3 sequence reads: CASSLRDGTPVTQYF. The CDR3 nucleotides are TGTGCCAGCAGTTTAAGGGACGGGACTCCGGTTACGCAGTATTTT.

This clonotype was recorded at least ten times. The chain joins TRBV27 to TRBJ2-5; 7 nucleotides match TRBD1. This CDR3 is built from 14 residues. Losses at the gene ends were 6 bases for V and 5 bases for J; bases not matched to a gene: 9. Germline CDR1 reads MNHEY; CDR2 reads SMNVEV (reference sequence). CDR3 residues: CASSLDRWGETQYF. For the CDR3, the DNA is TGTGCCAGCAGCCTGGACAGGTGGGGGGAGACCCAGTACTTC.

This clonotype has only a few counts. The chain combines TRBV6-2 or TRBV6-3 with TRBJ2-7; D call uncertain. Trimming stripped 6 bases from V and 2 bases from J, with 8 bases between. The CDR3 runs to 12 residues. Per germline, CDR1 MNHEY and CDR2 SVGEGT. CDR3 sequence: CASSHRAYEQYF. CDR3 nucleotide sequence: TGTGCCAGCAGCCACCGGGCCTACGAGCAGTACTTC.

This clonotype was seen repeatedly, ten times or more. One end of the junction does not line up with germline, which may come from a read error. The chain carries TRBV7-2 and TRBJ2-2; TRBD2 agrees at 10 bases. The CDR3 extends over 15 amino acids. Germline-derived CDR1 and CDR2 are SGHTA and FQGNSA. The CDR3 is CASSLAGVGTGELFF. The CDR3 DNA reads TGTGCCAGCAGCCTAGCGGGAGTTGGCACCGGGGAGCTGTTTTTT.

The CDR3 here is CSAREGGQDKSPLHF. For the CDR3, the DNA is TGCAGTGCTAGGGAGGGGGGCCAGGACAAATCACCCCTCCACTTT. This rearrangement joins TRBV20-1 to TRBJ1-6, with D perhaps matching TRBD1 (6 bases). This CDR3 contains 15 residues. Trimming stripped 3 bases from V and 10 bases from J, with 19 bases between. CDR1 is DFQATT, CDR2 SNEGSKA, per germline (reference sequence).

The V and J genes are TRBV20-1 and TRBJ2-7, with TRBD2 matching over 9 bases. CDR1 and CDR2 from the germline V gene are DFQATT and SNEGSKA (reference sequence). The CDR3 runs to 15 residues. V shed 5 bases and J 5 bases; nucleotides not matched to a gene: 13. CDR3 in DNA: TGCAGTGCTTCTCAACTGGGGACTAGCCTCAACGAGCAGTACTTC. Translating gives CSASQLGTSLNEQYF.

The V gene is TRBV20-1, the J gene TRBJ2-1; TRBD2 matches 9 bases. Germline V gene lookup returns CDR1 DFQATT and CDR2 SNEGSKA (reference sequence). The CDR3 length is 13 residues. V dropped 6 bases and J dropped 5; count of bases not matched to a gene: 5. CDR3 coding DNA: TGCAGTGCGCCAGCGGGAGGTGACAATGAGCAGTTCTTC. Protein sequence: CSAPAGGDNEQFF.

The chain uses TRBV7-2 and TRBJ1-2, with no clear D. Trimming pared 2 bases from V and 4 bases from J, leaving 14 bases between. This CDR3 comprises 15 residues. CDR1 is SGHTA, CDR2 FQGNSA, per germline. CDR3 region: CASSLWRSLLYGYTF. The CDR3 bases are TGTGCCAGCAGCTTATGGAGGTCTCTACTCTATGGCTACACCTTC.

At least ten counts were recorded for this clonotype. The rearrangement joins TRBV7-9 to TRBJ2-2, with D unclear. CDR3 length: 15 amino acids. Trimming shortened V by 1 base and J by 4 bases, and 10 bases separated the two germline ends. CDR1 is SEHNR, CDR2 FQNEAQ, per germline (reference sequence). The CDR3 reads CASSLGISGTGELFF. DNA for the CDR3: TGTGCCAGCAGCTTAGGGATATCGGGCACCGGGGAGCTGTTTTTT.

The chain joins TRBV20-1 to TRBJ1-6; maybe TRBD1 (6 bases). The V gene's germline CDR1 is DFQATT and CDR2 SNEGSKA (reference sequence). V dropped 2 bases and J dropped 0 bases, with 11 bases sitting between them. The CDR3 consists of 16 residues. The DNA for the CDR3 is TGCAGTGCTAGACAGGGGCCCCGCTCCTATAATTCACCCCTCCACTTT. Translation: CSARQGPRSYNSPLHF.

The CDR3 DNA follows: TGTGCCAGCAGCCCGGGGACATACGACAATGAGCAGTTCTTC. Amino acid sequence: CASSPGTYDNEQFF. V usage is TRBV11-2 and J usage is TRBJ2-1, with D perhaps TRBD1 (6 bases). Between the trimmed V and J ends, which lost 5 bases and 5 bases, there was a span of 13 bases. CDR1 SGHAT and CDR2 FQNNGV come from the germline V gene. This CDR3 comprises 14 residues. Full variable domain (outside the CDR3, taken from reference TRBV11-2 and TRBJ2-1): EAGVAQSPRYKIIEKRQSVAFWCNPISGHATLYWYQQILGQGPKLLIQFQNNGVVDDSQLPKDRFSAERLKGVDSTLKIQPAKLEDSAVYLCASSPGTYDNEQFFGPGTRLTVL.

The chain is built from TRBV6-2 or TRBV6-3 and TRBJ2-2, with TRBD1 matching over 12 bases. Germline CDR1 reads MNHEY; CDR2 reads SVGEGT. This CDR3 is 18 amino acids long. V lost 5 bases, J lost 0 bases, and 7 bases stayed unmatched. The DNA for the CDR3 is TGTGCCAGCAGTCGGGACAGGGGGCTAGCGGCGAACACCGGGGAGCTGTTTTTT. Amino acids: CASSRDRGLAANTGELFF.

This clonotype showed up many times. This chain links TRBV7-2 with TRBJ2-3; D might be TRBD2 (6 bases). Trimming removed 0 bases at V and 0 bases at J, with 10 bases between. The germline CDR1 and CDR2 sequences are SGHTA and FQGNSA. This CDR3 has 16 residues. CDR3 bases: TGTGCCAGCAGCTTAGCGGAGGCGGGAAGCACAGATACGCAGTATTTT. Its protein product is CASSLAEAGSTDTQYF.

This rearrangement joins TRBV6-5 to TRBJ2-3; D is possibly TRBD1 (6 bases). The V end was cut by 2 bases, the J end by 6 bases, with 12 bases between. This CDR3 has 14 amino acids. Germline-derived CDR1 and CDR2 are MNHEY and SVGAGI. Written as DNA, the CDR3 is TGTGCCAGCAGTTACGGACAGTTCAGCGATACGCAGTATTTT. It specifies CASSYGQFSDTQYF.

The CDR3 bases are TGTGCCAGCACAAAAGTGAACACCGGGGAGCTGTTTTTT. Protein sequence: CASTKVNTGELFF. The chain combines TRBV12-3 or TRBV12-4 with TRBJ2-2; no firm D call. V was shortened by 7 bases and J by 1 base, with 7 bases between the two germline ends. CDR3 length equals 13 residues.

This clonotype was picked up many times. This chain joins TRBV20-1 and TRBJ2-3; 10 nucleotides line up with TRBD2. The germline V gene encodes CDR1 DFQATT and CDR2 SNEGSKA (reference sequence). The CDR3 has 15 amino acids. V lost 6 bases to trimming and J lost 2 bases; unmatched junction nucleotides: 8. CDR3 protein: CSARPLAGDTDTQYF. The CDR3 DNA is TGCAGTGCCCGCCCGCTAGCGGGAGACACAGATACGCAGTATTTT.

This clonotype has a count of ten or more. The gene calls are TRBV5-1 and TRBJ1-4, with D possibly being TRBD1 (5 bases). There are 16 residues in the CDR3. V lost 4 bases to trimming and J lost 4 bases, with 17 bases between them. The germline CDR1 and CDR2 sequences are SGHRS and YFSETQ. Here the CDR3 DNA reads TGCGCCAGCAGCCCAGGGTCAATGCTCCTTAATGAAAAACTGTTTTTT. As protein: CASSPGSMLLNEKLFF.

This clonotype was seen ten or more times. The CDR3 reads CSAPLSPGGYNEQFF. CDR3 coding DNA: TGCAGTGCCCCACTCTCTCCGGGAGGTTACAATGAGCAGTTCTTC. The chain has TRBV20-1 and TRBJ2-1; 7 positions agree with TRBD2. CDR1 is DFQATT, CDR2 SNEGSKA, per germline (reference sequence). The CDR3 runs 15 residues. J lost 4 bases, V lost 6 bases, and 12 bases had no gene match.

This clonotype showed up just a few times. The CDR3 DNA reads TGTGCCAGCAGCTTGGACAGGGGGCTAGGGGAGACCCAGTACTTC. It yields the protein CASSLDRGLGETQYF. The chain uses TRBV7-6 and TRBJ2-5, with TRBD1 matching 11 bases. This CDR3 has 15 amino acids. Looked up from germline, CDR1 is SGHVS and CDR2 is FNYEAQ. The ends lost 3 bases at V and 5 bases at J; junction bases unmatched: 5.

The chain is built from TRBV12-3 or TRBV12-4 and TRBJ2-1, with 9 bases fitting TRBD2. This CDR3 is built from 14 residues. The V gene end was trimmed by 2 bases and the J gene end by 9 bases; junction bases not matched to a gene: 5. The CDR3 loop reads CASSLRLAGSEQFF. The CDR3 nucleotides read TGTGCCAGCAGTTTACGGCTAGCGGGGAGTGAGCAGTTCTTC.

This clonotype came up many times. This chain links TRBV7-2 with TRBJ2-1; D gene unclear. In germline, CDR1 is SGHTA, CDR2 FQGNSA. Trimming removed 3 bases from V and 9 bases from J, with 9 bases in between. The CDR3 length is 12 residues. CDR3 sequence: CASSFPYGEQFF. CDR3 bases: TGTGCCAGCAGCTTCCCTTACGGTGAGCAGTTCTTC.

The V and J genes are TRBV10-2 and TRBJ2-7; TRBD1 matches 10 bases. The germline CDR1 and CDR2 sequences are WSHSY and SAAADI. This CDR3 region has 14 residues. With 7 bases clipped from V and 3 bases from J, the junction kept 6 bases outside the gene matches. The DNA of the CDR3 is TGCGCCAGCATCCTGACAGGGGGCAGCTACGAGCAGTACTTC. It encodes CASILTGGSYEQYF.